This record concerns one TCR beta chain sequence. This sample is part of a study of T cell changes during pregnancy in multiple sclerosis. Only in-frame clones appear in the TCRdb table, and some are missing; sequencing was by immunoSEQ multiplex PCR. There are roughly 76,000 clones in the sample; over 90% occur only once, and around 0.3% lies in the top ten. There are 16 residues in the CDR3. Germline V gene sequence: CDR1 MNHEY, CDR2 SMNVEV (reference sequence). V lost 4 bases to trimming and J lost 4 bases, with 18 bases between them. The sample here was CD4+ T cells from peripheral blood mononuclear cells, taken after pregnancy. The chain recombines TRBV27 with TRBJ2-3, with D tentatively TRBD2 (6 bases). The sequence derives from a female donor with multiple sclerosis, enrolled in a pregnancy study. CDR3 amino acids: CASSSRDSPLADTQYF. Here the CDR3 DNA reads TGTGCCAGCAGTTCAAGGGACTCCCCCCTTGCAGATACGCAGTATTTT.